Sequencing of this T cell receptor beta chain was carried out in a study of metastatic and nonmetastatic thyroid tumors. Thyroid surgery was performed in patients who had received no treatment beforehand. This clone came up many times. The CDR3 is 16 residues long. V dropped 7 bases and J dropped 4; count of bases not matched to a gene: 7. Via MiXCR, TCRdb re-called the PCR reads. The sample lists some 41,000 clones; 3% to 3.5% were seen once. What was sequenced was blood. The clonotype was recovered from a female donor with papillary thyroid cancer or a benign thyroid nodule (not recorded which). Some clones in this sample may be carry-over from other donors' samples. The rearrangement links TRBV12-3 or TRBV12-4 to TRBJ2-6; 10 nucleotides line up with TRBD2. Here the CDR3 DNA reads TGTGCCAGCACCTGGGGACTAGCGAGCGGGGCCAACGTCCTGACTTTC. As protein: CASTWGLASGANVLTF.